The present T cell receptor (beta chain) was sequenced within a study of cytomegalovirus exposure and HLA in healthy donors. Study-level findings and limits: High sensitivity and specificity were reportedly achieved when the classifier diagnosed cytomegalovirus status. Rare TCR sequences predominated, though certain public TCRs were found in many donors.

The ends were cut back, 6 bases at V and 0 bases at J, with 13 bases in the middle. Germline V gene lookup returns CDR1 MNHEY and CDR2 SVGAGI. This CDR3 has 15 residues. In the case of this clone: What it recognizes is unknown.

Clones were sequenced by immunoSEQ multiplex PCR, and TCRdb holds only the in-frame ones, with some missing. The table lists approximately 120,000 clones, approximately 94% of them singletons. The chain joins TRBV6-5 to TRBJ2-3, with D perhaps TRBD2 (5 bases). The sequence came from a woman under 30 in good health and CMV-seronegative. Sequencing was done on a sample of PBMCs. This CDR3 is CASSVWSGSTDTQYF. DNA for the CDR3: TGTGCCAGCAGCGTCTGGAGCGGTAGCACAGATACGCAGTATTTT.